This TCR beta chain was observed in a study of T cell repertoires in ileal Crohn's disease. On the study more broadly: Operated complications were stricturing disease (roughly 60%) and penetrating disease (approximately 39%).

Around 0.45 micrograms of biopsy DNA per sample underwent TCRB immunosequencing. This table comes from immunoSEQ multiplex PCR, and its TCRdb copy is limited to in-frame clones, with some not included. The data hold some 7,000 clones, with roughly 70% observed a single time. Germline V lookup: CDR1 SGHDT, CDR2 YYEEEE. The CDR3 consists of 16 residues. The J segment lost 4 bases and the V segment lost 5 bases, leaving 11 bases of the junction unmatched. Adults with ileal or ileocolonic Crohn's disease and an indication for resection were eligible. This clonotype was sampled from an adult with Crohn's disease. This rearrangement joins TRBV5-6 to TRBJ2-5; 10 positions agree with TRBD2. The sequencing sample was made of ileal tissue. CDR3 sequence reads: CASSRVAGGVRETQYF. The CDR3 DNA sequence: TGTGCCAGCAGTAGGGTAGCGGGGGGTGTACGAGAGACCCAGTACTTC.